This entry features one TCR beta chain sequence. Its antigen is undetermined. One junction end does not reproduce the germline sequence, and a read error may be involved. Method: immunoSEQ multiplex PCR; TCRdb's copy keeps in-frame clones and lacks some. Of approximately 38,000 clones in the sample, roughly 84% are singletons; the top ten hold roughly 19%. The sample originates from a study of OX40 agonist ivuxolimab in advanced cancers. Study observations and caveats: On average, CD8+ T cells showed a greater number of expanded clones than CD4+.

The receptor comes from an adult with an advanced solid tumor such as melanoma, head and neck, liver or kidney cancer. This sample comprised CD4+ or CD8+ T cells sorted from blood, obtained in a trial of the OX40 agonist ivuxolimab.

CDR3 residues: CASSYSGTGKRWWF. The CDR3 DNA reads TGTGCCAGCAGTTATTCCGGGACAGGGAAAAGATGGTGGTTT. The chain employs TRBV6-5 and TRBJ1-3; 9 bases match TRBD1. CDR3 length equals 14 residues. Germline loops: CDR1 MNHEY, CDR2 SVGAGI.